Listed below are T cell receptor beta chains from one sample, sequenced in a study of human T cells and chemical hapten exposure. From the RACE reads, TCRdb called clonotypes with MiXCR, one entry per CDR3 protein. The data show 95,000 or so distinct CDR3 sequences, roughly an eighth seen once. The sample here was whole blood, taken in connection with sensitization to the hapten diphenylcyclopropenone (DPC). The receptors derive from a woman aged 40-49 years with alopecia areata. Some clones in this sample may be carry-over from other donors' samples. CDR3s leave out the opening cysteine and the closing phenylalanine or tryptophan.

V	J	CDR3
TRBV28	TRBJ2-7	ASNPGDPYYEQY
TRBV11-3	TRBJ1-3	ASSSSETSGNTIY
TRBV6-1	TRBJ2-1	ASSEVESGPYNEQF
TRBV4-2	TRBJ2-1	ASGFGTSGDNEQF
TRBV20-1	TRBJ1-1	SARFGADTEAF
TRBV4-3	TRBJ1-5	ASSQVHHSNQPQH
TRBV7-2	TRBJ1-2	ASSLAPSRQGEGGYT
TRBV2	TRBJ2-7	ASSGRDYSYEQY
TRBV27	TRBJ1-1	ASTRNGGMNTEAF
TRBV7-2	TRBJ1-3	ASSPRGPSGNTIY
TRBV7-9	TRBJ2-5	ASSFPSGGAFETQY
TRBV25-1	TRBJ1-3	ASSNQGQRGNTIY
TRBV7-3	TRBJ2-2	ASSLSGGELF
TRBV18	TRBJ2-7	ASSQGQNYEQY
TRBV9	TRBJ2-1	ASSPYGDFNEQF
TRBV29-1	TRBJ2-7	SWRRGGVQY
TRBV11-2	TRBJ2-5	ASSTIVGVRGLETQY
TRBV7-9	TRBJ1-4	ASSLGTGDEKLF
TRBV6-5	TRBJ1-1	ASSYHAEAF
TRBV27	TRBJ2-2	ASSFDAGAVGELF
TRBV5-1	TRBJ2-2	ASSRVTGGAGELF
TRBV20-1	TRBJ2-2	SARLPSSHTGELF
TRBV20-1	TRBJ2-7	SARDLLGSYEQY
TRBV28	TRBJ2-2	ASSFISVGDRSYTGELF
TRBV7-2	TRBJ2-7	ASSLSGQAYEQY
TRBV11-2	TRBJ2-7	AGSPRPRAFDEQY
TRBV20-1	TRBJ1-2	SARAEANYGYT
TRBV10-3	TRBJ1-5	AISAGDQPQH
TRBV7-2	TRBJ2-3	ASSLVGSTTDTQY
TRBV5-1	TRBJ1-1	ASSLARGTNTEAF
TRBV4-2	TRBJ2-3	ASSPSGTVPDTQY